A single sample gave rise to the 8 T cell receptor beta chains below, sequenced in a study of T cell changes during pregnancy in multiple sclerosis. Clones were read by immunoSEQ multiplex PCR, and TCRdb kept only the in-frame ones, dropping some. The sample contains approximately 68,000 clones, roughly 91% of which appear only once. Source: peripheral blood, taken in the third trimester of pregnancy. The receptors were sampled from a female donor in good health, enrolled as a control in a pregnancy study.

The J gene is TRBJ1-1, the V gene TRBV28, with D possibly TRBD1 on 5 matching bases. V was clipped by 1 base and J by 4 bases, with 13 bases between them. The CDR3 loop spans 15 amino acids. Germline V gene lookup returns CDR1 MDHEN and CDR2 SYDVKM. Here the CDR3 DNA reads TGTGCCAGCAGTTTATATGGGACTGGGCGCACTGAAGCTTTCTTT. This sequence encodes CASSLYGTGRTEAFF.

The chain employs TRBV7-9 and TRBJ2-3, with 11 bases aligning to TRBD2. The CDR3 is 14 amino acids. The V gene's germline CDR1 is SEHNR and CDR2 FQNEAQ (reference sequence). Trimming took 5 bases from V and 5 from J; bases not matched to a gene: 3. Here the CDR3 DNA reads TGTGCCAGCAGCCCCGGGACTAGCGGAGATACGCAGTATTTT. It encodes CASSPGTSGDTQYF. Using reference TRBV7-9 and TRBJ2-3 for the parts outside the CDR3, the full variable domain is DTGVSQNPRHKITKRGQNVTFRCDPISEHNRLYWYRQTLGQGPEFLTYFQNEAQLEKSRLLSDRFSAERPKGSFSTLEIQRTEQGDSAMYLCASSPGTSGDTQYFGPGTRLTVL.

The CDR3 DNA sequence: TGCGCCAGCAGCTTGGCAGATAGCAATCAGCCCCAGCATTTT. Its protein is CASSLADSNQPQHF. The chain has TRBV5-1 and TRBJ1-5, with no clear D. The germline V gene has CDR1 SGHRS and CDR2 YFSETQ. Trimming took off 0 bases at V and 0 bases at J, with 4 bases between the two ends. The CDR3 is 14 residues long.

The chain recombines TRBV6-5 with TRBJ1-1; the D is unclear. Germline CDR1 is MNHEY and CDR2 is SVGAGI. V lost 2 bases, J lost 5 bases, and 15 bases lay in between. The CDR3 is made up of 15 amino acids. CDR3: CASSYVEGGWTEAFF. CDR3 DNA sequence: TGTGCCAGCAGTTACGTGGAGGGTGGATGGACTGAAGCTTTCTTT.

The V gene is TRBV11-3, the J gene TRBJ2-1; a weak D match, TRBD2 (5 bases). CDR1 is SGHNT and CDR2 is YENEEA in the germline V gene. Between the trimmed V and J ends, which lost 5 bases and 3 bases, there was a span of 14 bases. The CDR3 is 15 amino acids. Here the CDR3 DNA reads TGTGCCAGCAGCCTTAGGACTGGGCTCTACAATGAGCAGTTCTTC. Translating it yields CASSLRTGLYNEQFF.

V gene TRBV7-2 combines with J gene TRBJ1-3; no clear D. V shed 3 bases and J shed 0 bases, with 9 bases lying between them. The germline V gene has CDR1 SGHTA and CDR2 FQGNSA. The CDR3 has 15 residues. In nucleotides, the CDR3 is TGTGCCAGCAGCTTTGCAGGTAGCTCTGGAAACACCATATATTTT. Protein sequence: CASSFAGSSGNTIYF.

CDR3 nucleotide sequence: TGTGCCAGCTCACCTTCCGGGACAGACACAGATACGCAGTATTTT. Its translation is CASSPSGTDTDTQYF. V gene TRBV18 combines with J gene TRBJ2-3, with 7 nucleotides matching TRBD1. There are 15 residues in the CDR3. J lost 2 bases, V lost 3 bases, and 5 bases had no gene match. Looked up from germline, CDR1 is KGHSH and CDR2 is LQKENI.

V usage is TRBV5-4 and J usage is TRBJ2-7; D may be TRBD1 (5 bases). In germline, CDR1 is SGHNT, CDR2 YYREEE (reference sequence). The length of the CDR3 is 13 residues. The V end was cut by 2 bases, the J end by 5 bases, with 11 bases between. Here the CDR3 DNA reads TGTGCCAGCAGCTTACAAAGGGGCAACGAGCAGTACTTC. Amino acids: CASSLQRGNEQYF.